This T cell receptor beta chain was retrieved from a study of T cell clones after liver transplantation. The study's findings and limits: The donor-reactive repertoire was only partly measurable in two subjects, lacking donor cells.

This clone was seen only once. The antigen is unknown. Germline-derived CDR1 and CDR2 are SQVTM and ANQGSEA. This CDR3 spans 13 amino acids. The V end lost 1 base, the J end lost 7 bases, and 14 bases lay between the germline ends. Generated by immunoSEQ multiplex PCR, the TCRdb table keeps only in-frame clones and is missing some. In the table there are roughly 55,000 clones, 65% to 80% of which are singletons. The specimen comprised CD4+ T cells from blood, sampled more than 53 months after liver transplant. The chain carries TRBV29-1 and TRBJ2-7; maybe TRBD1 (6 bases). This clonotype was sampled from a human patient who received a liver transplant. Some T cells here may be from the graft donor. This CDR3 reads CSVEGGTLREQYF. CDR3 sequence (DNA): TGCAGCGTTGAAGGGGGGACACTGAGGGAGCAGTACTTC.